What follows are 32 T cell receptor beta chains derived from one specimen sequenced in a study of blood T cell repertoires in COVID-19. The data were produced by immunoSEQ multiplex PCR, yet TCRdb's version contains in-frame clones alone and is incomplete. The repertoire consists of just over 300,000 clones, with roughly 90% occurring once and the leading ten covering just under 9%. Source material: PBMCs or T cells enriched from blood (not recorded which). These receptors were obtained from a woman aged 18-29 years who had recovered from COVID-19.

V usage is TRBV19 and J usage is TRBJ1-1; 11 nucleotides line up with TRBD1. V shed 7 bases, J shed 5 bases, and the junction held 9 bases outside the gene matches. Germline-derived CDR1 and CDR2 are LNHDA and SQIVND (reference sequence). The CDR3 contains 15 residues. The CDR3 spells CASTPDRGLYTEAFF. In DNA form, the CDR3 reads TGTGCCAGTACCCCGGACAGGGGGCTATATACTGAAGCTTTCTTT.

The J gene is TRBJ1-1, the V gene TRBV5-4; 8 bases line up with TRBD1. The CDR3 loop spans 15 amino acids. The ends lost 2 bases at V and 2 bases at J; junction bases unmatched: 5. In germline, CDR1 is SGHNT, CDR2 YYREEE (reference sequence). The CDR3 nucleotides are TGTGCCAGCAGCTTTGGGACAGGAGACAACACTGAAGCTTTCTTT. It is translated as CASSFGTGDNTEAFF.

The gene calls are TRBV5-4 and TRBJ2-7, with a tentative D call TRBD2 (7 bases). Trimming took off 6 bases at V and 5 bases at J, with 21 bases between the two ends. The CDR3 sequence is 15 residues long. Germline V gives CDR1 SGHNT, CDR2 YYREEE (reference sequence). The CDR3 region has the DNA TGTGCCAGCACTCTAATAGGGGGGGCTTACAACGAGCAGTACTTC. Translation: CASTLIGGAYNEQYF. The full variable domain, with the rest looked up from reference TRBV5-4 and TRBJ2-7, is ETGVTQSPTHLIKTRGQQVTLRCSSQSGHNTVSWYQQALGQGPQFIFQYYREEENGRGNFPPRFSGLQFPNYSSELNVNALELDDSALYLCASTLIGGAYNEQYFGPGTRLTVT.

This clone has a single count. The CDR3 loop reads CASTPGITDTQYF. CDR3 coding DNA: TGTGCCAGCACACCGGGGATCACAGATACGCAGTATTTT. The rearrangement joins TRBV11-1 to TRBJ2-3; a weak D match, TRBD2 (5 bases). Germline V gene sequence: CDR1 SGHAT, CDR2 FQDESV (reference sequence). This CDR3 comprises 13 residues. V was pared by 7 bases and J by 2 bases, with 10 bases between.

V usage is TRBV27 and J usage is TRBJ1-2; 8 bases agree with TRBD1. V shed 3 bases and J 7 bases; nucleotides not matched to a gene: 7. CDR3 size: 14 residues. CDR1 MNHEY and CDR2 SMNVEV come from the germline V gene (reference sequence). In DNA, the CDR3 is TGTGCCAGCAGTTTTTCCGGACAGGGCGGTGGCTACACCTTC. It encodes CASSFSGQGGGYTF.

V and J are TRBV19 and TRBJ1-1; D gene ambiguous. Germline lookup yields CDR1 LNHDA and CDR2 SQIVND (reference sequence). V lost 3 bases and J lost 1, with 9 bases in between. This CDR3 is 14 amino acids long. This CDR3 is CASSIWLRNTEAFF. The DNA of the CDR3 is TGTGCCAGTAGTATTTGGTTGCGGAACACTGAAGCTTTCTTT.

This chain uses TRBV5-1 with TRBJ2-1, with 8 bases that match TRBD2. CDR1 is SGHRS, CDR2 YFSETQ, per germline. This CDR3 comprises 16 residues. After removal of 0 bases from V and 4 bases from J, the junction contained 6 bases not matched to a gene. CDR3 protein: CASSLGVTSAYNEQFF. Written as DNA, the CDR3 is TGCGCCAGCAGCTTGGGCGTGACTAGCGCTTACAATGAGCAGTTCTTC.

In DNA form, the CDR3 reads TGCGCCAGCAACAGAGCGGGGGGGCCGGGAGAGACCCAGTACTTC. This translates into CASNRAGGPGETQYF. V and J are TRBV5-1 and TRBJ2-5; TRBD2 aligns across 10 bases. The J segment lost 4 bases and the V segment lost 6 bases, leaving 9 bases of the junction unmatched. CDR3 length: 15 residues. In germline, CDR1 is SGHRS, CDR2 YFSETQ.

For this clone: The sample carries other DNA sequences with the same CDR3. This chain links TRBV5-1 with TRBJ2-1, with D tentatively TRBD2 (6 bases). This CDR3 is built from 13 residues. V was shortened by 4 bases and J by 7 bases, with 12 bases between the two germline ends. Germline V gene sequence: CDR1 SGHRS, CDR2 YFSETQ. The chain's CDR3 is CASSLGGSNEQFF. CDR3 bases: TGCGCCAGCAGCCTTGGAGGGAGTAATGAGCAGTTCTTC.

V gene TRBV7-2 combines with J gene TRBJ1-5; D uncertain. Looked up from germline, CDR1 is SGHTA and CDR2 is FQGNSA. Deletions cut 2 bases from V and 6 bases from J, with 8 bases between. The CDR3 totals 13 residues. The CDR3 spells CASSLYQRQPQHF. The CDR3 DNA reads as TGTGCCAGCAGCTTATATCAGCGTCAGCCCCAGCATTTT. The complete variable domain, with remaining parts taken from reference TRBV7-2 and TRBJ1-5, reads GAGVSQSPSNKVTEKGKDVELRCDPISGHTALYWYRQSLGQGLEFLIYFQGNSAPDKSGLPSDRFSAERTGGSVSTLTIQRTQQEDSAVYLCASSLYQRQPQHFGDGTRLSIL.

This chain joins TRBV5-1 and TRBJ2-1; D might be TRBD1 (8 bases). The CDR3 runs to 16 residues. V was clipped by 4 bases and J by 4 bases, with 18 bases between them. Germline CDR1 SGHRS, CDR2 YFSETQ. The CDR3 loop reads CASSGQTGEGYNEQFF. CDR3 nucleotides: TGCGCCAGCAGCGGGCAGACAGGGGAGGGATACAATGAGCAGTTCTTC.

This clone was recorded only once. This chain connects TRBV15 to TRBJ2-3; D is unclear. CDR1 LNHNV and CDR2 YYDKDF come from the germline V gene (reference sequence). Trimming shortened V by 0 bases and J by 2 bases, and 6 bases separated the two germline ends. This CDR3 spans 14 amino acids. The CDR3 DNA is TGTGCCACCAGCAGAGACCTATTCACAGATACGCAGTATTTT. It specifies CATSRDLFTDTQYF.

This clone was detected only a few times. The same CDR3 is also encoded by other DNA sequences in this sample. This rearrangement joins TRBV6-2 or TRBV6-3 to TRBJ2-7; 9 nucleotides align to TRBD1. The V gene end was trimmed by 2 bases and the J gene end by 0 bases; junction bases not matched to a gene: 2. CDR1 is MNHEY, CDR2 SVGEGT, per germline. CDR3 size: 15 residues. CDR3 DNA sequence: TGTGCCAGCAGTTACGGGACAGGGAACTCCTACGAGCAGTACTTC. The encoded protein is CASSYGTGNSYEQYF.

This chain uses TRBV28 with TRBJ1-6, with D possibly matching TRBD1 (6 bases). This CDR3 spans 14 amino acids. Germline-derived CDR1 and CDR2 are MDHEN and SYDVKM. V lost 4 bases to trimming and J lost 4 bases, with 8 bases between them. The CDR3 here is CASSSDRYNSPLHF. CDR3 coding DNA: TGTGCCAGCAGTTCCGACAGGTATAATTCACCCCTCCACTTT.

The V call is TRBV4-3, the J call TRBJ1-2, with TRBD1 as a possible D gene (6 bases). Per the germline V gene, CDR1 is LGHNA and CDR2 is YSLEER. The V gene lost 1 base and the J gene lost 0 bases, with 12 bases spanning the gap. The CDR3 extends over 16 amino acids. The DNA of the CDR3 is TGCGCCAGCAGCCAAGGGTTCAGGGGAGCTAACTATGGCTACACCTTC. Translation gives CASSQGFRGANYGYTF.

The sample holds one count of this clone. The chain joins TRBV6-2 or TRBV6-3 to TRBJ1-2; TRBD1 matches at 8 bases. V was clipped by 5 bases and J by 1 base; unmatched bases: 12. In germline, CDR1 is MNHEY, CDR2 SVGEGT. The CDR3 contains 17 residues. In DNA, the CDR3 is TGTGCCAGCAGTGGAGGAAGACAGGGGACAATTAACTATGGCTACACCTTC. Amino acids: CASSGGRQGTINYGYTF.

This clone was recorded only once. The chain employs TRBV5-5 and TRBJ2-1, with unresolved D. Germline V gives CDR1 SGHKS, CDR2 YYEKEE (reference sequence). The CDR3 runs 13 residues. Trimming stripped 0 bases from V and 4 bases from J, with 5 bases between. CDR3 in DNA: TGTGCCAGCAGCTTGGCCAGATACAATGAGCAGTTCTTC. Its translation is CASSLARYNEQFF.

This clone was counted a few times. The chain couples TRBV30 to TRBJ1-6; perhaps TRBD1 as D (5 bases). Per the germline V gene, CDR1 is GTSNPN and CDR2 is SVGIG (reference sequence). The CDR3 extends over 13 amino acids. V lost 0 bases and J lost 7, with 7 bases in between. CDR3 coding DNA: TGTGCCTGGAGTGTAGGGGAAAATTCACCCCTCCACTTT. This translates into CAWSVGENSPLHF.

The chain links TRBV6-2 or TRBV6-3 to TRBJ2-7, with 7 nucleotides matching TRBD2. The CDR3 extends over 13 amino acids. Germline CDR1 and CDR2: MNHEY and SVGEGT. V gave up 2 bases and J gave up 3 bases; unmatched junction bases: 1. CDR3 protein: CASSYGGSYEQYF. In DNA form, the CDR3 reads TGTGCCAGCAGTTACGGCGGGAGCTACGAGCAGTACTTC.

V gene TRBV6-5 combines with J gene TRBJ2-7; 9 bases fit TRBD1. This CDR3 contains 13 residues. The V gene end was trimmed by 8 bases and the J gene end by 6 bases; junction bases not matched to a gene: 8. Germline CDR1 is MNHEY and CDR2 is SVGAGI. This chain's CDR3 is CASRGTGMAEQYF. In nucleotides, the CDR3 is TGTGCCAGCCGAGGGACAGGGATGGCCGAGCAGTACTTC.

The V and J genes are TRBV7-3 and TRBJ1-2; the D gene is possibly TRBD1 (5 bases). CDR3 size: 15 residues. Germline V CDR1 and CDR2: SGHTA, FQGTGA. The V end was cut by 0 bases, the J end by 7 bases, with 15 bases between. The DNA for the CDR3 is TGTGCCAGCAGCTTAACGGGAGGGGCGCCGGGTGGCTACACCTTC. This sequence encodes CASSLTGGAPGGYTF.

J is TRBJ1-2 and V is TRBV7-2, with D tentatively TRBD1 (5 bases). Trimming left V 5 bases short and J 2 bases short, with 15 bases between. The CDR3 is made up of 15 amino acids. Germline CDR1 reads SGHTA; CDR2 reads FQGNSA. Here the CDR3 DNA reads TGTGCCAGCAGCCCATACAACCGGGGGAACTATGGCTACACCTTC. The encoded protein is CASSPYNRGNYGYTF.

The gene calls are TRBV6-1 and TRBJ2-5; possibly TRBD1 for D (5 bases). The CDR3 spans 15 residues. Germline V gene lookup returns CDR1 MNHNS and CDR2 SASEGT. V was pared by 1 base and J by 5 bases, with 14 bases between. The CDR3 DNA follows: TGTGCCAGCAGTGAAGGCCACAGGCGTGTCGAGACCCAGTACTTC. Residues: CASSEGHRRVETQYF.

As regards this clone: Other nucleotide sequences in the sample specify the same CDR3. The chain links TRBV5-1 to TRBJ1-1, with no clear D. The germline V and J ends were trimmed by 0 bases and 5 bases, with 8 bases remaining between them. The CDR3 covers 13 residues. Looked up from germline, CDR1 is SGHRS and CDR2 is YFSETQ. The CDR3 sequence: CASSLAGDTEAFF. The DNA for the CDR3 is TGCGCCAGCAGCTTGGCCGGAGATACTGAAGCTTTCTTT. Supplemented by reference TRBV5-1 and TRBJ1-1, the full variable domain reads KAGVTQTPRYLIKTRGQQVTLSCSPISGHRSVSWYQQTPGQGLQFLFEYFSETQRNKGNFPGRFSGRQFSNSRSEMNVSTLELGDSALYLCASSLAGDTEAFFGQGTRLTVV.

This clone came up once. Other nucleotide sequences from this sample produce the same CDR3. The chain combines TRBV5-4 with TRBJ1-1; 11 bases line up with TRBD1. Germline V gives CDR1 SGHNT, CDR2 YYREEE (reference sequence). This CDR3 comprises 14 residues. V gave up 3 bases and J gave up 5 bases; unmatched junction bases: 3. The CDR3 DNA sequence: TGTGCCAGCAGCTGGGGACAGGGGGATACTGAAGCTTTCTTT. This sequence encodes CASSWGQGDTEAFF.

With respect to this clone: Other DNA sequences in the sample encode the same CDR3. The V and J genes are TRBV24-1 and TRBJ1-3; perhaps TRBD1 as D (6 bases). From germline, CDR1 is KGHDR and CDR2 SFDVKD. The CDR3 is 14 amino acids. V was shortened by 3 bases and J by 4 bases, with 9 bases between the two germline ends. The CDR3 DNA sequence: TGTGCCACCAGTGATCCCGACAGGGGAAACACCATATATTTT. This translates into CATSDPDRGNTIYF.

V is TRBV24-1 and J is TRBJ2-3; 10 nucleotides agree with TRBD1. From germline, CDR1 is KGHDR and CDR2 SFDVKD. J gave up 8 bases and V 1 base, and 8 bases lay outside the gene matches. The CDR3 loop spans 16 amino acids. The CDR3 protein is CATSDFGGTGVGTQYF. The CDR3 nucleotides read TGTGCCACCAGTGATTTTGGGGGGACAGGGGTAGGTACGCAGTATTTT.

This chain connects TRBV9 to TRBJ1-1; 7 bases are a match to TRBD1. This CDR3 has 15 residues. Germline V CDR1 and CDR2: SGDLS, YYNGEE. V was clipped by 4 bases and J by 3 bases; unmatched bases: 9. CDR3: CASSPRQGTYTEAFF. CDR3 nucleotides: TGTGCCAGCAGCCCTCGACAGGGAACCTACACTGAAGCTTTCTTT.

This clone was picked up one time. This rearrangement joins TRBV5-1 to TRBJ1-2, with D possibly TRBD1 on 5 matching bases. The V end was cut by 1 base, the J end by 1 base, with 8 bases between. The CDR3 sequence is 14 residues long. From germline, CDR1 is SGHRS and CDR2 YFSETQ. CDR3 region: CASSLHQGNYGYTF. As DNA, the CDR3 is TGCGCCAGCAGCTTGCATCAGGGTAACTATGGCTACACCTTC. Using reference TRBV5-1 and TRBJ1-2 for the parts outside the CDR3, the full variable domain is KAGVTQTPRYLIKTRGQQVTLSCSPISGHRSVSWYQQTPGQGLQFLFEYFSETQRNKGNFPGRFSGRQFSNSRSEMNVSTLELGDSALYLCASSLHQGNYGYTFGSGTRLTVV.

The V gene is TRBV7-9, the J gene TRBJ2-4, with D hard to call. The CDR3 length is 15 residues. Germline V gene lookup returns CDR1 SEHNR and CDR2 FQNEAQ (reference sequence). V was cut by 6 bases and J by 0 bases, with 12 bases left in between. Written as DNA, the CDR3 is TGTGCCAGCAGTCCAGGCCTCCTAGCCAAAAACATTCAGTACTTC. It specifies CASSPGLLAKNIQYF.

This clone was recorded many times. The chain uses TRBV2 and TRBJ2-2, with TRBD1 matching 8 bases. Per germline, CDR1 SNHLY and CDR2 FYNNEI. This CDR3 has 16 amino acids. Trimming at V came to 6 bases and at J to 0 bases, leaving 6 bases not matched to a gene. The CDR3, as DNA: TGTGCCAGCAGATGGGGACAGGACGCGAACACCGGGGAGCTGTTTTTT. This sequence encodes CASRWGQDANTGELFF.

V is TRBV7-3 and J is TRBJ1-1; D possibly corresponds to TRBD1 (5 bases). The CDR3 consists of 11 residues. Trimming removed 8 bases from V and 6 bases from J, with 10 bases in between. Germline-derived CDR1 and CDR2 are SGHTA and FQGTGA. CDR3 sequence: CASGAGAEAFF. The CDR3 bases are TGTGCCAGCGGGGCTGGGGCTGAAGCTTTCTTT. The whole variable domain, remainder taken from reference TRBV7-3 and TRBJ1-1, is GAGVSQTPSNKVTEKGKYVELRCDPISGHTALYWYRQSLGQGPEFLIYFQGTGAADDSGLPNDRFFAVRPEGSVSTLKIQRTERGDSAVYLCASGAGAEAFFGQGTRLTVV.